These T cell receptor beta chains were read from a single sample in a study of T cell repertoires in cytomegalovirus infection. One entry per CDR3 protein, called by TCRdb with MiXCR from the reads. Found here are about a million distinct CDR3 sequences, roughly 31% of them singletons; the top ten hold around 15%. No antigen has been assigned to these receptors. The source material was cultured CD8+ T cells from PBMCs, sampled from culture after CMV antigen stimulation. These receptors were taken from a human donor in good health (CMV status not recorded). Some clones in this sample may be carry-over from other donors' samples. Both conserved end residues are part of each CDR3. The order of the fields is D gene, J gene, clone size, V gene, CDR3 DNA, CDR3 protein. A D gene is named only where the DNA matches it firmly. Clone sizes are given selectively: once, few, many, or a class where the clone is expanded.

-,TRBJ1-6,many,TRBV7-9,TGTGCCAGCAGCTCCTGGTGGCCGGATGATTCACCCCTCCACTTT,CASSSWWPDDSPLHF
-,TRBJ2-2,few,TRBV12-3/TRBV12-4,TGTGCCAGCAGTCTCGGACTGGACACCGGGGAGCTGTTTTTT,CASSLGLDTGELFF
TRBD1,TRBJ1-1,few,TRBV7-9,TGTGCCAGCAGCGCAGTGGACAGGGGATACACTGAAGCTTTCTTT,CASSAVDRGYTEAFF
-,TRBJ1-2,-,TRBV11-2,TGTGCCAGCAGCTTAGCGGGCCGGGGGCGATCCTATGGCTACACCTTC,CASSLAGRGRSYGYTF
TRBD2,TRBJ2-1,few,TRBV19,TGTGCCAGTAGTATCGGGCTAGCGGGGGGCCGTCAGCAGTTCTTC,CASSIGLAGGRQQFF
-,TRBJ2-1,-,TRBV20-1,TGCAGTGCTAGAGATATGATCGGGGGAGAATACAATGAGCAGTTCTTC,CSARDMIGGEYNEQFF
TRBD1,TRBJ1-2,once,TRBV27,TGTGCCAGCAGTTCGCACCCCGGGACAGGGGTCTATGGCTACACCTTC,CASSSHPGTGVYGYTF
TRBD1,TRBJ1-2,few,TRBV7-9,TGTGCCAGCAGCTTCAAGCGACAGGGGGCGCGAGGCTACACCTTC,CASSFKRQGARGYTF
TRBD1,TRBJ1-5,few,TRBV19,TGTGCCAGTAGCGGGACAGTCGACTTTGGGTTTAATCAGCCCCAGCATTTT,CASSGTVDFGFNQPQHF
-,TRBJ1-5,-,TRBV27,TGTGCCAGCAGTCCCCTCCAGGACAACCAGCCCCAGCATTTT,CASSPLQDNQPQHF
-,TRBJ2-2,many,TRBV7-9,TGTGCCAGCAGCTTACGAAAGGGTCATTGGGCCACCGGGGAGCTGTTTTTT,CASSLRKGHWATGELFF
TRBD2,TRBJ2-1,many,TRBV7-2,TGTGCCAGCAGCTTAGAAGGACTAGCGAAGCTCTACAATGAGCAGTTCTTC,CASSLEGLAKLYNEQFF
TRBD1,TRBJ1-1,many,TRBV10-3,TGTGCCATCAGTGAGCCCGGACAGGGGGTAGAAGCTTTCTTT,CAISEPGQGVEAFF
-,TRBJ2-7,-,TRBV27,TGTGCCAGCAGTTTAGTGCCCCGGAGTTTCTACGAGCAGTACTTC,CASSLVPRSFYEQYF
TRBD1,TRBJ1-1,-,TRBV10-3,TGTGCCATCAGTGAGTCGAGGAGACAGGGGGCTCTTGAAGCTTTCTTT,CAISESRRQGALEAFF
TRBD1,TRBJ1-1,many,TRBV7-8,TGTGCCAGCAGCTCAATTACTTCGACAGGGCCCGGGAACACTGGTGAAGCTTTCTTT,CASSSITSTGPGNTGEAFF
-,TRBJ1-1,-,TRBV9,TGTGCCAGCAGCCAGACGGGTAAGAACACTGAAGCTTTCTTT,CASSQTGKNTEAFF
-,TRBJ2-2,-,TRBV7-6,TGTGCCAGCAGCTTAGTTAGTCGGGGGTCGAACACCGGGGAGCTGTTTTTT,CASSLVSRGSNTGELFF
-,TRBJ2-1,few,TRBV4-3,TGCGCCAGCAGCCAAGAGGGGCGGGACCTTAGCTCCTACAATGAGCAGTTCTTC,CASSQEGRDLSSYNEQFF
-,TRBJ2-3,-,TRBV18,TGTGCCAGCTCATCGCCTACTTGGCGGAGCACAGATACGCAGTATTTT,CASSSPTWRSTDTQYF
-,TRBJ1-5,medium-sized,TRBV7-2,TGTGCCAGCAGCTTAAATGGGGTATCCAGAAGCAATCAGCCCCAGCATTTT,CASSLNGVSRSNQPQHF
-,TRBJ1-1,many,TRBV7-2,TGTGCCAGCAGCTGGGGGAGCAGGGGTAACACTGAAGCTTTCTTT,CASSWGSRGNTEAFF
-,TRBJ2-1,many,TRBV6-5,TGTGCCAGCAGTTACTCATTGGGGCAGGGCTACAATGAGCAGTTCTTC,CASSYSLGQGYNEQFF
-,TRBJ1-1,many,TRBV27,TGTGCCAGCAGTTCTCAGCGATTGAACACTGAAGCTTTCTTT,CASSSQRLNTEAFF
-,TRBJ1-5,many,TRBV18,TGTGCCAGCTCACTACTGGGGATTAAGCGGCCCCAGCATTTT,CASSLLGIKRPQHF
-,TRBJ2-3,many,TRBV2,TGTGCCAGCAGTGACGGGGGGCCAGATACGCAGTATTTT,CASSDGGPDTQYF
-,TRBJ2-1,-,TRBV27,TGTGCCAGCAGACCAGGGACCTCGAGCTACAATGAGCAGTTCTTC,CASRPGTSSYNEQFF
TRBD2,TRBJ2-1,few,TRBV12-3/TRBV12-4,TGTGCCAGCAGTCGTACTAGCGGGGAACCCTACAATGAGCAGTTCTTC,CASSRTSGEPYNEQFF
TRBD1,TRBJ2-5,few,TRBV6-1,TGTGCCAGCAGCGTACAGGGGAAAGAGACCCAGTACTTC,CASSVQGKETQYF
-,TRBJ1-6,-,TRBV7-6,TGTGCCAGCAGCTTAGGTCTGGGGAATTCACCCCTCCACTTT,CASSLGLGNSPLHF
-,TRBJ1-4,-,TRBV2,TGTGCCAGCACCCGGGGGACGATGGATGAAAAACTGTTTTTT,CASTRGTMDEKLFF
-,TRBJ2-1,-,TRBV6-2/TRBV6-3,TGTGCCAGCAGTTCTCCCCTAACCGACCACCTGGATGAGCAGTTCTTC,CASSSPLTDHLDEQFF
-,TRBJ2-1,-,TRBV4-3,TGCGCCAGCAGCCTGGGGCCGACCAGCTCCTACAATGAGCAGTTCTTC,CASSLGPTSSYNEQFF
-,TRBJ1-1,many,TRBV7-6,TGTGCCAGCAGCTCCAGTTCAATGGGCACTGAAGCTTTCTTT,CASSSSSMGTEAFF
-,TRBJ1-2,-,TRBV10-3,TGTGCCACCCTGAAGATAGGTGAGCGGGGAGGCTATGGTTACACCTTC,CATLKIGERGGYGYTF
-,TRBJ2-1,few,TRBV24-1,TGTGCCACCAGTGATTTAGGACACAATGAGCAGTTCTTC,CATSDLGHNEQFF
-,TRBJ1-2,-,TRBV6-2/TRBV6-3,TGTGCCAGCACCGAGCGAGGGACTGAGGGCTACACCTTC,CASTERGTEGYTF
-,TRBJ2-1,few,TRBV11-2,TGTGCCAGCAGCTTAGGGGGCAGGGGTTGGGATGAGCAGTTCTTC,CASSLGGRGWDEQFF
-,TRBJ2-5,few,TRBV11-2,TGTGCCAGCAGCCAAGGGACCGCTACCCAAGAGACCCAGTACTTC,CASSQGTATQETQYF
-,TRBJ1-1,many,TRBV7-2,TGTGCCAGCAGCTTACCGGGGAAAGGGGCTGAAGCTTTCTTT,CASSLPGKGAEAFF
-,TRBJ1-4,few,TRBV6-6,TGTGCCAGCAGTTCTACCGGACAGTATCAACTGTTTTTT,CASSSTGQYQLFF
TRBD1,TRBJ1-3,-,TRBV7-9,TGTGCCAGCAGCCCCGGACAGGGGGCCCCTCAATTGATTAAAGGAAACACCATATATTTT,CASSPGQGAPQLIKGNTIYF
-,TRBJ1-2,-,TRBV7-6,TGTGCCAGCAGCTTAGTAGGAGGGCACGCTAACTATGGCTACACCTTC,CASSLVGGHANYGYTF
-,TRBJ1-2,-,TRBV6-2/TRBV6-3,TGTGCCAGCAGTTACTCGCCGGGTTACTATGGCTACACCTTC,CASSYSPGYYGYTF
-,TRBJ1-5,few,TRBV6-1,TGTGCCAGCAGTGGGACAGCCTATACGTTTAGCAATCAGCCCCAGCATTTT,CASSGTAYTFSNQPQHF
-,TRBJ2-4,-,TRBV19,TGTGCCAGTAGTATCTTCGAAAACCTGGGCGACATTCAGTACTTC,CASSIFENLGDIQYF
-,TRBJ1-2,few,TRBV10-2,TGCGCCAGCAGTGAGTCGCACAGCTATGGCTACACCTTC,CASSESHSYGYTF
-,TRBJ1-2,few,TRBV5-4,TGTGCCAGCAGCTTGGGCACGACATGGGTGCTTGAAAACTATGGCTACACCTTC,CASSLGTTWVLENYGYTF
-,TRBJ1-4,-,TRBV6-6,TGTGCCAGCAGTTACGGGACTGGGACTAGGTTTCAACTGTTTTTT,CASSYGTGTRFQLFF
TRBD1,TRBJ1-2,-,TRBV27,TGTGCCAGCAGTTTGGGGACAGGGATTGGCTACACCTTC,CASSLGTGIGYTF
TRBD1,TRBJ2-7,-,TRBV6-8,TGTGCCAGCAGGGGACAGGGGAGAAACGAGCAGTACTTC,CASRGQGRNEQYF
-,TRBJ2-5,many,TRBV7-6,TGTGCCAGCAGTTCGGAGGGTTCATGGGAGACCCAGTACTTC,CASSSEGSWETQYF
TRBD2,TRBJ2-1,once,TRBV5-3,TGTGCCAGCAGCTTGGGCGGGGGGGCCGACAATGAGCAGTTCTTC,CASSLGGGADNEQFF
TRBD1,TRBJ1-1,-,TRBV4-3,TGCGCCAGCAGCCAAGTAAGGACAGGGATGGCGTTT,CASSQVRTGMAF
-,TRBJ1-2,few,TRBV5-5,TGTGCCAGCAGCTCCGGGTTGTCGGATGGCTACACCTTC,CASSSGLSDGYTF
-,TRBJ1-1,many,TRBV5-6,TGTGCCAGCAGCTTGGCCCTCACTTTAAGGAAGGGACACACTGAAGCTTTCTTT,CASSLALTLRKGHTEAFF
-,TRBJ2-1,-,TRBV6-2/TRBV6-3,TGTGCCACTCAGGGGTTTCTGTTTAATGAGCAGTTCTTC,CATQGFLFNEQFF
-,TRBJ1-2,-,TRBV12-3/TRBV12-4,TGTGCCAGCAATACCAATTTAGCTAACTATGACTACACCTTC,CASNTNLANYDYTF